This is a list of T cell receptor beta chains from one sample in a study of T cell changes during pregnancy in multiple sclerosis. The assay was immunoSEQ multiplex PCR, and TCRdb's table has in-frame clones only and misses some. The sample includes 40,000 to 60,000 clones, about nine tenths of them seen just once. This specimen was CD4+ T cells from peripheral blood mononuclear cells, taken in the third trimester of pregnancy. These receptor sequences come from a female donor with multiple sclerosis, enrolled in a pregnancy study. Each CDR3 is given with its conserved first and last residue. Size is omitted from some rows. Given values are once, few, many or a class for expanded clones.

CASSPGIQRGYTF TRBJ1-2 . 13 TRBV27
CASSIAGGARIDYGYTF TRBJ1-2 . 17 TRBV19
CASSSRQGADTQYF TRBJ2-3 . 14 TRBV7-3
CASSNAAGGYYF TRBJ2-4 . 12 TRBV7-9
CASASGGGYEQYF TRBJ2-7 . 13 TRBV10-3
CARIAIGDTGYRNYGYTF TRBJ1-2 . 18 TRBV5-6
CASNSGVGTEAFF TRBJ1-1 once 13 TRBV19
CAISIGLAGPNTGELFF TRBJ2-2 . 17 TRBV10-3
CASSFLDSFSSYNEQFF TRBJ2-1 . 17 TRBV7-3
CAISEYRGSYEQYF TRBJ2-7 . 14 TRBV10-3
CASSLRQETQYF TRBJ2-5 once 12 TRBV5-6
CASSQGESTNEKLFF TRBJ1-4 . 15 TRBV4-2
CASSLESGGNTEAFF TRBJ1-1 . 15 TRBV5-1
CASAGGSAGTEAFF TRBJ1-1 . 14 TRBV25-1
CASSPNRETEAFF TRBJ1-1 once 13 TRBV5-1
CASSLTPGTSTDTQYF TRBJ2-3 . 16 TRBV7-3
CASSLVQGGNTIYF TRBJ1-3 . 14 TRBV7-9
CASSSSGPSRRSYNSPLHF TRBJ1-6 . 19 TRBV11-2
CATSRYNGTNPYEQYF TRBJ2-7 . 16 TRBV15